The clone carrying this T cell receptor (beta chain) has only a few counts. Its matching antigen is unknown. The sample is drawn from a study of cytomegalovirus exposure and HLA in healthy donors. Study background: The approximately 710 first-cohort repertoires and the 130 or so validation repertoires shared the same platform, a later analysis reported.

CDR1 MNHNS and CDR2 SASEGT come from the germline V gene. The J segment lost 6 bases and the V segment lost 0 bases, leaving 5 bases of the junction unmatched. The CDR3 spans 15 residues. Study results and limitations: Investigators reported 150 to 200 TCR beta chains as tied to cytomegalovirus. Specificity for CMV antigens was confirmed in vitro for a few of the CMV-associated chains.

Some clones are missing from TCRdb's copy, which holds only in-frame ones; the method was immunoSEQ multiplex PCR. The table records roughly 150,000 clones, 70% to 90% of them present only once. This chain joins TRBV6-1 and TRBJ2-1; 7 bases align to TRBD2. The sequencing sample was made of PBMCs. This sequence was found in a woman between 18 and 29 years old in good health and CMV-seropositive. CDR3: CASSEAAGAPNEQFF. DNA for the CDR3: TGTGCCAGCAGTGAAGCGGCGGGAGCTCCCAATGAGCAGTTCTTC.